What follows describes a single TCR beta chain. Assay: immunoSEQ multiplex PCR; the TCRdb copy retains only in-frame clones and omits some. The sample lists some 150,000 clones; about 93% were seen once. V dropped 2 bases and J dropped 0 bases, with 8 bases sitting between them. Germline assignment: CDR1 LNHDA and CDR2 SQIVND (reference sequence). The CDR3 sequence is 15 residues long. This specimen belongs to a study of OX40 agonist ivuxolimab in advanced cancers. On the study more broadly: With ivuxolimab, an agonistic anti-OX40 (CD134) antibody, patients were treated.

The input for sequencing was CD4+ or CD8+ T cells sorted from blood, taken in a trial of the OX40 agonist ivuxolimab. The receptor comes from an adult with an advanced solid tumor such as melanoma, head and neck, liver or kidney cancer. The chain uses TRBV19 and TRBJ1-5; D remains unclear. As DNA, the CDR3 is TGTGCCAGTAGTATAAACCAGAATAGCAATCAGCCCCAGCATTTT. It translates to CASSINQNSNQPQHF.